This TCR beta chain is from a study of chemoradiotherapy in HPV16-positive cancers. On the study more broadly: Candidate HPV-specific T-cell clones and common TCR motifs came from functional assays in two HPV16-positive patients. Study findings and constraints: HPV-responsive T-cell expansion during chemoradiotherapy was linked to improved recurrence-free survival in HPV16-positive patients. Non-HPV-specific T cells did not expand in tumors during treatment, whereas candidate HPV-specific clones and E7-related motifs did.

Using immunoSEQ multiplex PCR, the repertoire was profiled, and TCRdb retains in-frame clones only, with some absent. The sample shows tens of thousands of clones, roughly 75% of them seen only once. The germline CDR1 and CDR2 sequences are SGHRS and YFSETQ. The CDR3 is 13 amino acids. After removal of 4 bases from V and 4 bases from J, the junction contained 3 bases not matched to a gene. As to this clone: Its antigen is unknown.

The sample in question was blood, obtained from a patient who underwent chemoradiotherapy. This chain joins TRBV5-1 and TRBJ1-1; 8 bases match TRBD1. The origin of this receptor is a human donor with HPV-associated anogenital cancer. DNA of the CDR3: TGCGCCAGCAGCCGTACAGGGGGCACTGAAGCTTTCTTT. This translates into CASSRTGGTEAFF.